The following is a T cell receptor beta chain sequence with its context. CDR1 and CDR2 from the germline V gene are GTSNPN and SVGIG (reference sequence). Trimming pared 3 bases from V and 4 bases from J, leaving 9 bases between. CDR3 length: 12 residues. Using a J-beta primer mix together with a sample-barcoded 5' primer, a second PCR was run for about 7 to 12 cycles. TCRdb reprocessed the 5' RACE reads via MiXCR and lists one record per CDR3 protein. The sample gives roughly 1,500,000 distinct CDR3 sequences, 42% of which show up once; less than 8% is in the top ten. These data originate in a study of blood T cells in healthy people across ages.

Sequencing was performed on blood. The receptor's source is a woman between 18 and 29 years old in good health. The chain has TRBV30 and TRBJ1-2; the D is unclear. This CDR3 reads CAWRLGIYGYTF. The CDR3 DNA follows: TGTGCCTGGAGGTTGGGGATCTATGGCTACACCTTC.